This entry features one T cell receptor beta chain sequence. The antigen is undetermined. Per the germline V gene, CDR1 is SNHLY and CDR2 is FYNNEI. The length of the CDR3 is 13 residues. V was clipped by 6 bases and J by 0 bases, with 8 bases between them. The sample originates from a study of cytomegalovirus exposure and HLA in healthy donors. Assay used: immunoSEQ multiplex PCR; TCRdb lists only in-frame clones, some missing. The sample yields approximately 150,000 clones, about four fifths seen once. The study's findings and limits: In vitro confirmation showed a few CMV-associated chains to be CMV antigen specific. The study labeled 180 or so TCR beta chains cytomegalovirus-associated. According to a subsequent analysis, TCR clusters identified in the first cohort showed a tendency to co-occur across the roughly 110 validation repertoires.

The sequence came from a man in his thirties or forties in good health and CMV-seropositive. The chain employs TRBV2 and TRBJ1-1, with a tentative D call TRBD1 (5 bases). The sample consisted of PBMCs. CDR3: CASSGHMNTEAFF. The CDR3 nucleotides are TGTGCCAGCAGCGGACATATGAACACTGAAGCTTTCTTT.